Below, one T cell receptor beta chain is given with its context. Its antigen is currently not known. The junction departs from the called germline gene at one end, perhaps through a read error. This record belongs to a study of intratumoral heterogeneity in liver cancer. In the study overall: Across the full roughly 14-patient cohort, most patients were male and the median age was 63 years. RNA-seq, DNA sequencing, TCR-seq and SNP array data from multiple regions of hepatocellular carcinoma specimens were combined in the study to investigate intratumor heterogeneity. The full cohort included just over 70 multiregional samples from about 15 HCC patients, consisting of approximately 50 tumoral regions and approximately 20 adjacent nontumoral regions.

The immunoSEQ assay was used to sequence TCR beta chain CDR3 regions from genomic DNA. Primers annealing to V and J segments amplified rearranged VDJ segments. The authors processed their data as follows. Clonality and richness metrics were computed with the ImmunoSeq Analyzer software. To find clones with differing abundance between regions, Fisher's exact test was applied together with a beta-binomial method for extra stringency. This is the immuneACCESS table as TCRdb keeps it, with only in-frame sequences that have V and J called. A part of the clones is gone; compared with another copy, unresolved V genes explain less than half, and the rest is unexplained. From that table come the V and J calls and clone size; the DNA was used to work out D and trimming. In this sample the table shows around 5,400 clones, 68% of which occur a single time. The ten largest clones add up to roughly 22% of the sample.

Including the terminal cysteine and phenylalanine, the CDR3 comprises 13 residues. The retained sequence is limited to the CDR3, 39 bases, with the frame set at the first base. Sequences LNHDA (CDR1) and SQIVND (CDR2) are obtained from the germline V gene (reference sequence). Early-stage hepatocellular carcinoma was present in all patients, and no therapy was administered to any patient before surgical resection. Sampled areas lacked macroscopic evidence of necrosis or hemorrhage. Multiple regions from a couple of patients underwent TCR sequencing (ImmunoSeq). Frozen resection tissue samples were collected at least 1 cm apart from each other. Samples with the label N were taken from nontumoral liver tissue next to the tumor. Genomic DNA was extracted from bulk tissue using the DNeasy blood and tissue kit. Broader findings and caveats from the paper: The authors noted a relatively low number of patients and under-sampled tumor-infiltrating lymphocyte representation as limitations.

The rearranged chain carries TRBV19 and TRBJ2-7; TRBD2 is a weak D gene call, 7 bases matching. The receptor comes from a man between 65 and 80 years old with hepatocellular carcinoma. The material sequenced was tumor-adjacent normal tissue, taken before any cancer treatment. The DNA is as follows: TGTGCCAGTAGTACCTCTACGGGGGGCGAATCCTCCTTC. Translated, this is CASSTSTGGESSF. The CDR3, completed at both ends by the reference TRBV19 and TRBJ2-7 genes, gives the full variable domain DGGITQSPKYLFRKEGQNVTLSCEQNLNHDAMYWYRQDPGQGLRLIYYSQIVNDFQKGDIAEGYSVSREKKESFPLTVTSAQKNPTAFYLCASSTSTGGESSFGPGTRLTVT.